This T cell receptor beta chain is from a study of T cells in Graves' hyperthyroidism and ophthalmopathy. The TCR beta CDR3 regions underwent amplification using RNA transcripts as the source. Initially, a first-round RT-PCR of the TCR CDR3 employed the HTBI primer set. TCRdb recomputed calls from the multiplex PCR reads with MiXCR, one row per CDR3 protein. This sample carries 600,000 to 750,000 distinct CDR3 sequences, around a sixth of them seen once, and the ten largest clones take roughly 15%. This clonotype was counted ten times or more. Deletions cut 2 bases from V and 3 bases from J, with 10 bases between. The CDR3 has 13 amino acids. The V gene's germline CDR1 is GTSNPN and CDR2 SVGIG (reference sequence).

The chain is built from TRBV30 and TRBJ2-5, with D possibly called TRBD1 or TRBD2 (5 bases each). This receptor was taken from a man aged 50-59 years with Graves' hyperthyroidism. Sample: blood. CDR3 in DNA: TGTGCCTGGAGTAGGCAGGGAGAAGAGACCCAGTACTTC. Protein product: CAWSRQGEETQYF.